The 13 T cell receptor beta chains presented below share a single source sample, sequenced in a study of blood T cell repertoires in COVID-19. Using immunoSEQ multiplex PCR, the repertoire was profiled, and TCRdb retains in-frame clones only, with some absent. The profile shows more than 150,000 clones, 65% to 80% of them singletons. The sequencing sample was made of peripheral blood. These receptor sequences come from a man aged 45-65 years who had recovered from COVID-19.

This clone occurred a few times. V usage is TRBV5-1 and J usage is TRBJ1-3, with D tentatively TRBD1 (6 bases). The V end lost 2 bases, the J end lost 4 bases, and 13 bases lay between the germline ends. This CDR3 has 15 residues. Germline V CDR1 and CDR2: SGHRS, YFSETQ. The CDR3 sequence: CASSFNRAAGNTIYF. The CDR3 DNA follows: TGCGCCAGCAGCTTTAACAGGGCTGCCGGAAACACCATATATTTT.

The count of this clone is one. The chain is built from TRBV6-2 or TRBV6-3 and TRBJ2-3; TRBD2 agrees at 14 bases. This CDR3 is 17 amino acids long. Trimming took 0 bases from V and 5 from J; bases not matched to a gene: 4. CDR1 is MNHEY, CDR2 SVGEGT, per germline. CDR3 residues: CASSYSGTSGSLDTQYF. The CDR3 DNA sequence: TGTGCCAGCAGTTACTCCGGGACTAGCGGGAGTTTAGATACGCAGTATTTT.

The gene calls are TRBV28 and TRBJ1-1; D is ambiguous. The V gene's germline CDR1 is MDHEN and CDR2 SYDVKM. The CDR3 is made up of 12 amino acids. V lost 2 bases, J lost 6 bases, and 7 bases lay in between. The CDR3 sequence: CASSLNGAEAFF. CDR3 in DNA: TGTGCCAGCAGTTTAAACGGGGCTGAAGCTTTCTTT.

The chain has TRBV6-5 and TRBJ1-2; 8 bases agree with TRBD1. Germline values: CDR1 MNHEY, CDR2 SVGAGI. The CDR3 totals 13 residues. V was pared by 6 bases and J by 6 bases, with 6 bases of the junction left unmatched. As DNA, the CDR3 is TGTGCCAGCAGATTGACAGGGGCGCATGGCTACACCTTC. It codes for CASRLTGAHGYTF.

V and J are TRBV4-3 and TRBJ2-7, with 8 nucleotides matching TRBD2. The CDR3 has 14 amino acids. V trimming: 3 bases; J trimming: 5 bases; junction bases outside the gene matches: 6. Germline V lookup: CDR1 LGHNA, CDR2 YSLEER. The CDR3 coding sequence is TGCGCCAGCAGCCACAGCGGGAGTAGCCACGAGCAGTACTTC. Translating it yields CASSHSGSSHEQYF.

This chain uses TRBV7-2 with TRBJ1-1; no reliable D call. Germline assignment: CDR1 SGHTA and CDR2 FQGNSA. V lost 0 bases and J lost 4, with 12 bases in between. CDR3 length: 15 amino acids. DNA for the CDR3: TGTGCCAGCAGCTTAGCGCGGGCAGAGGGCACTGAAGCTTTCTTT. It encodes CASSLARAEGTEAFF.

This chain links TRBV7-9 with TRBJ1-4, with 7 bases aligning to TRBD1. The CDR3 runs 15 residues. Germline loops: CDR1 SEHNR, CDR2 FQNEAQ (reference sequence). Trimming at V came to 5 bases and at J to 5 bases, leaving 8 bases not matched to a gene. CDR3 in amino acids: CASSTYPTGNEKLFF. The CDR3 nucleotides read TGTGCCAGCAGCACCTATCCGACAGGGAATGAAAAACTGTTTTTT.

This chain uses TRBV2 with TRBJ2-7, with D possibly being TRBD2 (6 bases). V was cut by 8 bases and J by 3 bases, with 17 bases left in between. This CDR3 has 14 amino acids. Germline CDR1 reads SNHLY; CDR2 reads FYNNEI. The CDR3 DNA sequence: TGTGCCAGCTCCAGTTCCGGGACTTACTACGAGCAGTACTTC. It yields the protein CASSSSGTYYEQYF.

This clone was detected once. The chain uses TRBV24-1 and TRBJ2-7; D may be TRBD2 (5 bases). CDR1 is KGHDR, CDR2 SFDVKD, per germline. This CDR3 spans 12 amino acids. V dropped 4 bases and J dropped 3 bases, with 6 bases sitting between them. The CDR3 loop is CATSERDYEQYF. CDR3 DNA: TGTGCCACCAGTGAGAGGGACTACGAGCAGTACTTC.

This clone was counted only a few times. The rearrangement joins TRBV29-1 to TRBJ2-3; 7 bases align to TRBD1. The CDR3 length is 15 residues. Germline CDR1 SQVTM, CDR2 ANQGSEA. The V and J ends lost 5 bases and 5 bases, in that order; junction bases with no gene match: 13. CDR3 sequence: CSVLGGSVNLDTQYF. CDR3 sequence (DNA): TGCAGCGTTTTAGGGGGCTCAGTAAATTTAGATACGCAGTATTTT.

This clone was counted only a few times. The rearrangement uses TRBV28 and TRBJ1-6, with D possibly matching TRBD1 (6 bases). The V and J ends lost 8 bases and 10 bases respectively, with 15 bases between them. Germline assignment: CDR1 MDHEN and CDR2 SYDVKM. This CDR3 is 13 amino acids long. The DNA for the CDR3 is TGTGCCAGCGTCAGGGGACGTGGCTCACCCCTCCACTTT. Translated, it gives CASVRGRGSPLHF.

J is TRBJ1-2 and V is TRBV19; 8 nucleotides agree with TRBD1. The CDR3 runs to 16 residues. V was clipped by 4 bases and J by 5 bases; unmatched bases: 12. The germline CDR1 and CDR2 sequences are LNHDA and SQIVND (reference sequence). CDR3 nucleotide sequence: TGTGCCAGTAGTACGATTCGGACAGGGTATGAGTATGGCTACACCTTC. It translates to CASSTIRTGYEYGYTF. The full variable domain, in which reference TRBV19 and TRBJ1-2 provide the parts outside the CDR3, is DGGITQSPKYLFRKEGQNVTLSCEQNLNHDAMYWYRQDPGQGLRLIYYSQIVNDFQKGDIAEGYSVSREKKESFPLTVTSAQKNPTAFYLCASSTIRTGYEYGYTFGSGTRLTVV.

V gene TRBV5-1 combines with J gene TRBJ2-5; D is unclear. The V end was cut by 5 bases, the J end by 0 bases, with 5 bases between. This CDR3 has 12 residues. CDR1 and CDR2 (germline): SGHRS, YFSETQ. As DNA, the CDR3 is TGCGCCAGCAGTCCAGACCAAGAGACCCAGTACTTC. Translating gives CASSPDQETQYF. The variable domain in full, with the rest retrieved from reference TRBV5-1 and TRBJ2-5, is KAGVTQTPRYLIKTRGQQVTLSCSPISGHRSVSWYQQTPGQGLQFLFEYFSETQRNKGNFPGRFSGRQFSNSRSEMNVSTLELGDSALYLCASSPDQETQYFGPGTRLLVL.